This entry describes one T cell receptor (beta chain). The antigen is undetermined. This sample was included in a study of untreated major depressive disorder. Study-wide results and limits: Findings may not generalize because the study sample was small. CD4+ T cells from depressed patients used TRBV05-01 (Vbeta 5.1) more often than controls.

For sex, age, current smoking status and body mass index, every depressed patient had a pairwise-matched non-depressed control. Roughly 32 ml of blood was drawn into EDTA tubes. The data were produced by immunoSEQ multiplex PCR, yet TCRdb's version contains in-frame clones alone and is incomplete. The repertoire holds tens of thousands of clones, with about 89% as singletons. V was pared by 4 bases and J by 10 bases, with 17 bases of the junction left unmatched. Germline V gives CDR1 SGHTS, CDR2 YDEGEE. The CDR3 spans 16 residues. The sequence was collected from a woman between 25 and 40 years old in good health. The V and J genes are TRBV5-8 and TRBJ2-1; 7 bases match TRBD1. Source material: CD4+ T cells from PBMCs. The CDR3 sequence is CASSLPPTGVFMEQFF. CDR3 bases: TGTGCCAGCAGCCTACCCCCCACAGGGGTTTTCATGGAGCAGTTCTTC.